This T cell receptor beta chain was recovered during a study of PD-L1 blockade in urothelial cancer. Across the whole study: In the mid-2010s, patients got going on atezolizumab, taking 1,200 mg intravenously every 3 weeks. Analysis of the blood was performed 3 weeks (second dose) and 6 weeks after treatment start. Across blood samples, T cells had a median count of around 140,000.

V lost 3 bases and J lost 14, with 11 bases in between. The CDR3 runs 11 residues. Per the germline V gene, CDR1 is SGHKS and CDR2 is YYEKEE (reference sequence). Time point here: pretreatment peripheral blood. Sequencing was performed with immunoSEQ multiplex PCR; in TCRdb, only in-frame clones are kept and a portion is missing. This sample has 15,000 to 20,000 clones, with around 89% found just once. The sample here was PBMCs, taken around atezolizumab (anti-PD-L1) treatment. This sequence joins TRBV5-5 and TRBJ2-2; D is perhaps TRBD1 (6 bases). The receptor comes from a man between 70 and 80 years old with urothelial cancer. CDR3 sequence: CASSSGTTLFF. The CDR3 DNA reads TGTGCCAGCAGCTCCGGGACAACTCTGTTTTTT.